Listed below are T cell receptor beta chains from one sample, sequenced in a study of T cell repertoires in cytomegalovirus infection. MiXCR, applied by TCRdb to the reads, yields one record per CDR3 protein. Of about 100,000 distinct CDR3 sequences listed, 23% are singletons. Specimen: CD8+ T cells from PBMCs. Receptors were obtained from a human donor in good health (CMV status not recorded). Some clones in this sample may be carry-over from other donors' samples. Both conserved end residues are part of each CDR3.

J gene	V gene	CDR3 protein
TRBJ2-3	TRBV12-3/TRBV12-4	CASRPNERELIDTQYF
TRBJ2-1	TRBV7-2	CASSLEGLAVREQFF
TRBJ2-7	TRBV6-6	CASSSRGPISYEQYF
TRBJ2-3	TRBV20-1	CSARGYGGGGDTQYF
TRBJ2-1	TRBV6-5	CASSLTGPLGNEQFF
TRBJ1-5	TRBV6-2/TRBV6-3	CASSFPDRSLYQPQHF
TRBJ2-2	TRBV6-8	CANPTGEVDTGELFF
TRBJ2-2	TRBV27	CASSLPPGGGDTGELFF
TRBJ2-7	TRBV29-1	CSVEGSGSSYEQYF
TRBJ2-5	TRBV15	CATSSPAVQETQYF
TRBJ1-5	TRBV20-1	CSARSDRGFNQPQHF
TRBJ2-2	TRBV6-5	CASRRRLGELFF
TRBJ2-1	TRBV28	CASSFPTSGGTYNEQFF
TRBJ2-1	TRBV6-1	CASSWTRFSYNEQFF
TRBJ2-3	TRBV7-3	CASSLYGEDTQYF
TRBJ2-5	TRBV7-9	CASSSGLAGGTQETQYF
TRBJ2-7	TRBV12-3/TRBV12-4	CASSFGSGRANNEQYF
TRBJ1-1	TRBV11-3	CASSSGGAEAFF
TRBJ2-3	TRBV28	CASSPLVGQSDTQYF
TRBJ2-3	TRBV12-3/TRBV12-4	CASSRLAGGTDTQYF
TRBJ2-3	TRBV7-6	CASSIAEGGGTDTQYF
TRBJ1-5	TRBV7-2	CASSRRTGGDQPQHF
TRBJ2-1	TRBV6-2/TRBV6-3	CASSSSGLEQFF
TRBJ2-7	TRBV6-1	CASSEGGYDEQYF
TRBJ2-5	TRBV7-9	CASSYSGGSKETQYF
TRBJ2-7	TRBV7-2	CASSSSGSSEQYF
TRBJ2-5	TRBV27	CASSLAPDGVQETQYF
TRBJ2-1	TRBV7-2	CASSLELGVNNEQFF
TRBJ2-7	TRBV11-1	CASSLGRGRDFYEQYF
TRBJ1-1	TRBV28	CASSLYGFATGEETEAFF
TRBJ2-7	TRBV6-2/TRBV6-3	CASSDPLQGETPYEQYF
TRBJ1-5	TRBV7-8	CASSLGVSDQPQHF
TRBJ1-1	TRBV6-2/TRBV6-3	CASSPGQLEAFF
TRBJ2-7	TRBV12-3/TRBV12-4	CASSFSDRATYEQYF
TRBJ2-3	TRBV11-1	CASSLTTDTQYF
TRBJ2-7	TRBV6-2/TRBV6-3	CASRGWGSKYEQYF
TRBJ2-7	TRBV7-2	CASSLVPAAYEQYF
TRBJ2-3	TRBV27	CASSFMGGSSTDTQYF
TRBJ2-1	TRBV6-2/TRBV6-3	CASSYSKGAGSEQFF
TRBJ1-1	TRBV19	CASSVRQGLDTEAFF
TRBJ1-1	TRBV29-1	CSVVGRGTEAFF
TRBJ2-7	TRBV7-2	CASSSLSSYEQYF
TRBJ2-1	TRBV27	CASSLGVFVEQFF